This is a list of T cell receptor beta chains from one sample in a study of response to subunit inactivated influenza vaccine. MiXCR, applied by TCRdb to the RT-PCR reads, yields one record per CDR3 protein. The sample consists of hundreds of thousands of distinct CDR3 sequences, 14% of them appearing once. Sequenced here: PBMCs from blood, sampled around two weeks before vaccination. These receptors were obtained from a man aged 45-60 years who received an inactivated influenza vaccine. Both conserved end residues are part of each CDR3. Each record gives: D gene, V gene, clone size, J gene, CDR3 DNA, CDR3 protein. A D gene is named only where the DNA matches it firmly. Expanded clones get a size class; other rows say once, few or many, or leave the size out.

D gene: TRBD1
V gene: TRBV29-1
clone size: few
J gene: TRBJ1-2
CDR3 DNA: TGCAGCGTGGGGGGGACAGGGGCCCCTCTGGGCTACACCTTC
CDR3 protein: CSVGGTGAPLGYTF

D gene: NA
V gene: TRBV9
clone size: many
J gene: TRBJ1-2
CDR3 DNA: TGTGCCAGCAGCGTAGCTGGGGTTGGCTACACCTTC
CDR3 protein: CASSVAGVGYTF

D gene: TRBD2
V gene: TRBV5-1
clone size: NA
J gene: TRBJ2-1
CDR3 DNA: TGCGCCAGCAGCAAAGCGGGGTTATCCTACAATGAGCAGTTCTTC
CDR3 protein: CASSKAGLSYNEQFF

D gene: NA
V gene: TRBV20-1
clone size: few
J gene: TRBJ1-2
CDR3 DNA: TGCAGTGGCAGACGGCAGGGCGATGGCTACACCTTC
CDR3 protein: CSGRRQGDGYTF

D gene: NA
V gene: TRBV2
clone size: few
J gene: TRBJ2-4
CDR3 DNA: TGTGCCAGCAGTGAGTTCGTAACATACAGCCTAGCCAAAAACATTCAGTACTTC
CDR3 protein: CASSEFVTYSLAKNIQYF

D gene: NA
V gene: TRBV2
clone size: NA
J gene: TRBJ1-5
CDR3 DNA: TGTGCCAGCAGGAATCTGGGCAATCAGCCCCAGCATTTT
CDR3 protein: CASRNLGNQPQHF

D gene: TRBD2
V gene: TRBV12-3/TRBV12-4
clone size: few
J gene: TRBJ2-2
CDR3 DNA: TGTGCCACCATCGGTACTAGCGGGAGGATCAACACCGGGGAGCTGTTTTTT
CDR3 protein: CATIGTSGRINTGELFF

D gene: NA
V gene: TRBV2
clone size: few
J gene: TRBJ2-1
CDR3 DNA: TGTGCCAGCAGGGGGGAAGTCCACAATGAGCAGTTCTTC
CDR3 protein: CASRGEVHNEQFF

D gene: TRBD2
V gene: TRBV5-1
clone size: few
J gene: TRBJ2-5
CDR3 DNA: TGCGCCAGCAGCTTGCCGGAGTCTAGCGGGCCTCAAGAGACCCAGTACTTC
CDR3 protein: CASSLPESSGPQETQYF

D gene: NA
V gene: TRBV6-1
clone size: many
J gene: TRBJ2-7
CDR3 DNA: TGTGCCAGCAGTGTTGGGGGAGGGGGTTACGAGCAGTACTTC
CDR3 protein: CASSVGGGGYEQYF

D gene: TRBD1
V gene: TRBV23-1
clone size: few
J gene: TRBJ1-5
CDR3 DNA: TGCGCCGCCACAGGGGGCGGTCAGCCCCAGCATTTT
CDR3 protein: CAATGGGQPQHF

D gene: NA
V gene: TRBV5-1
clone size: NA
J gene: TRBJ2-1
CDR3 DNA: TGCGCCAGCAGCCGACTCGACAAATACAATGAGCAGTTCTTC
CDR3 protein: CASSRLDKYNEQFF

D gene: TRBD1
V gene: TRBV7-2
clone size: NA
J gene: TRBJ2-7
CDR3 DNA: TGTGCCAGCAGCTTAGGGACAGGGGGCCGAGAGCAGTACTTC
CDR3 protein: CASSLGTGGREQYF

D gene: NA
V gene: TRBV7-2
clone size: many
J gene: TRBJ1-2
CDR3 DNA: TGTGCCAGCAGCTTGGACCGCAGGGGCTACACCTTC
CDR3 protein: CASSLDRRGYTF

D gene: TRBD2
V gene: TRBV20-1
clone size: NA
J gene: TRBJ2-1
CDR3 DNA: TGCAGTGCTAGAGATCTAGTAGCGGGGGAGTTCTTC
CDR3 protein: CSARDLVAGEFF

D gene: NA
V gene: TRBV12-3/TRBV12-4
clone size: NA
J gene: TRBJ1-5
CDR3 DNA: TGTGCCAGCAGACCGGGGGGGCGCAATCAGCCCCAGCATTTT
CDR3 protein: CASRPGGRNQPQHF

D gene: TRBD1
V gene: TRBV4-1
clone size: many
J gene: TRBJ1-5
CDR3 DNA: TGCGCCAGCAGCCAAGTGGGCAGGGGGAATCAGCCCCAGCATTTT
CDR3 protein: CASSQVGRGNQPQHF

D gene: NA
V gene: TRBV14
clone size: NA
J gene: TRBJ2-6
CDR3 DNA: TGTGCCAGCAGCCAAGGTTTTAGGTACGCTGGGGCCAACGTCCTGACTTTC
CDR3 protein: CASSQGFRYAGANVLTF

D gene: NA
V gene: TRBV6-1
clone size: NA
J gene: TRBJ2-3
CDR3 DNA: TGTGCCAGCGATACAGTGGGTATGATGGCAGATACGCAGTATTTT
CDR3 protein: CASDTVGMMADTQYF

D gene: TRBD2
V gene: TRBV27
clone size: NA
J gene: TRBJ2-7
CDR3 DNA: TGTGCCAGCAGTTGGACTAGATCTCTCGAGCAGTACTTC
CDR3 protein: CASSWTRSLEQYF

D gene: NA
V gene: TRBV11-2
clone size: few
J gene: TRBJ2-4
CDR3 DNA: TGTGCCAGCAGCCGCGGAGGAGACCCAGCCAAAAACATTCAGTACTTC
CDR3 protein: CASSRGGDPAKNIQYF

D gene: NA
V gene: TRBV19
clone size: NA
J gene: TRBJ2-5
CDR3 DNA: TGTGCCAGTAGTATGAACCGCCAAGAGACCCAGTACTTC
CDR3 protein: CASSMNRQETQYF

D gene: TRBD2
V gene: TRBV4-3
clone size: many
J gene: TRBJ2-3
CDR3 DNA: TGCGCCAGCAGCCAAGCGGGACTAGCGGGAACAGATACGCAGTATTTT
CDR3 protein: CASSQAGLAGTDTQYF

D gene: TRBD2
V gene: TRBV7-8
clone size: NA
J gene: TRBJ2-7
CDR3 DNA: TGTGCCAGCAGCCCAAAACCGCTAGCGGGAGCGTTAGGGGAGCAGTACTTC
CDR3 protein: CASSPKPLAGALGEQYF

D gene: NA
V gene: TRBV2
clone size: NA
J gene: TRBJ2-7
CDR3 DNA: TGTGCCTCGGTTCGGGGTTTCACTCCCTACGAGCAGTACTTC
CDR3 protein: CASVRGFTPYEQYF

D gene: NA
V gene: TRBV11-2
clone size: NA
J gene: TRBJ1-3
CDR3 DNA: TGTGCCAGCAGCTTAGGGGGGGGCAGGACCAGCTCTGGAAACACCATATATTTT
CDR3 protein: CASSLGGGRTSSGNTIYF

D gene: NA
V gene: TRBV15
clone size: few
J gene: TRBJ2-5
CDR3 DNA: TGTGCCACCAGCAGAGGGACCCGAATGAGTCTTCAAGAGACCCAGTACTTC
CDR3 protein: CATSRGTRMSLQETQYF

D gene: NA
V gene: TRBV4-3
clone size: many
J gene: TRBJ2-2
CDR3 DNA: TGTGCCAGCAGTCAGGGGACCGGGGAGCTGTTTTTT
CDR3 protein: CASSQGTGELFF

D gene: TRBD2
V gene: TRBV5-1
clone size: few
J gene: TRBJ2-5
CDR3 DNA: TGCGCCAGCAGCGTGAGTCCTAGCGGCCAAGAGACCCAGTACTTC
CDR3 protein: CASSVSPSGQETQYF

D gene: NA
V gene: TRBV29-1
clone size: NA
J gene: TRBJ2-2
CDR3 DNA: TGCAGCGTTGTGAAAGGGCCAAACACCGGGGAGCTGTTTTTT
CDR3 protein: CSVVKGPNTGELFF

D gene: NA
V gene: TRBV7-2
clone size: many
J gene: TRBJ2-7
CDR3 DNA: TGTGCCAGCAGCCTGGGGCTAGTAGACTCCTACGAGCAGTACTTC
CDR3 protein: CASSLGLVDSYEQYF

D gene: TRBD1
V gene: TRBV12-3/TRBV12-4
clone size: NA
J gene: TRBJ1-4
CDR3 DNA: TGTGCCAGCAGTTTCCGGGACAGGGATGAAAAACTGTTTTTT
CDR3 protein: CASSFRDRDEKLFF

D gene: NA
V gene: TRBV12-3/TRBV12-4
clone size: few
J gene: TRBJ1-6
CDR3 DNA: TGTGCCAGCAGTTTAGGTAGCAGAACACCCCTCCACTTT
CDR3 protein: CASSLGSRTPLHF

D gene: TRBD2
V gene: TRBV10-3
clone size: NA
J gene: TRBJ2-7
CDR3 DNA: TGTGCCATCAGCGCCGGGACTAGCGGGGACAGATACGAGCAGTACTTC
CDR3 protein: CAISAGTSGDRYEQYF

D gene: NA
V gene: TRBV20-1
clone size: few
J gene: TRBJ2-7
CDR3 DNA: TGCAGTGCTAGAGTCAAGGGAACCTACGAGCAGTACTTC
CDR3 protein: CSARVKGTYEQYF

D gene: NA
V gene: TRBV20-1
clone size: NA
J gene: TRBJ2-1
CDR3 DNA: TGCAGTGCTATGACCTACAATGAGCAGTTCTTC
CDR3 protein: CSAMTYNEQFF

D gene: NA
V gene: TRBV2
clone size: few
J gene: TRBJ1-1
CDR3 DNA: TGTGCCAGCAGTGAGCGAGACAGGAACACTGAAGCTTTCTTT
CDR3 protein: CASSERDRNTEAFF

D gene: TRBD2
V gene: TRBV3-1
clone size: NA
J gene: TRBJ2-5
CDR3 DNA: TGTGCCAGCAGCAACCCACTTTCTAGCGGGGGGGAGACCCAGTACTTC
CDR3 protein: CASSNPLSSGGETQYF

D gene: TRBD1
V gene: TRBV5-6
clone size: few
J gene: TRBJ2-1
CDR3 DNA: TGTGCCAGCAGCTCGGACAGGGTTGAGTACAATGAGCAGTTCTTC
CDR3 protein: CASSSDRVEYNEQFF

D gene: NA
V gene: TRBV20-1
clone size: few
J gene: TRBJ2-1
CDR3 DNA: TGCAGTGCTAGAACAGGGCTGGGCAATGAGCAGTTCTTC
CDR3 protein: CSARTGLGNEQFF

D gene: NA
V gene: TRBV5-1
clone size: NA
J gene: TRBJ2-1
CDR3 DNA: TGCGCCAGCAGCTTGGCCAGAACAGGGCATGAGCAGTTCTTC
CDR3 protein: CASSLARTGHEQFF

D gene: NA
V gene: TRBV6-5
clone size: NA
J gene: TRBJ2-1
CDR3 DNA: TGTGCCAGCAGTTACGGGTATGAGCAGTTCTTC
CDR3 protein: CASSYGYEQFF

D gene: NA
V gene: TRBV2
clone size: few
J gene: TRBJ1-6
CDR3 DNA: TGTGCCAGCAGCGCCCGACTTAATTCACCCCTCCACTTT
CDR3 protein: CASSARLNSPLHF

D gene: TRBD2
V gene: TRBV20-1
clone size: few
J gene: TRBJ2-7
CDR3 DNA: TGCAGTGCTGCCGGGACTAGCGGGGGGTTATTTCCCTACGAGCAGTACTTC
CDR3 protein: CSAAGTSGGLFPYEQYF

D gene: NA
V gene: TRBV15
clone size: NA
J gene: TRBJ2-2
CDR3 DNA: TGTGCCACCAGCTCCCTGGCCCAGGACCTGTTTTTT
CDR3 protein: CATSSLAQDLFF

D gene: TRBD1
V gene: TRBV2
clone size: many
J gene: TRBJ2-2
CDR3 DNA: TGTGCCAGCATTATGACAGGGTGGGCCACCGGGGAGCTGTTTTTT
CDR3 protein: CASIMTGWATGELFF

D gene: NA
V gene: TRBV6-5
clone size: few
J gene: TRBJ2-2
CDR3 DNA: TGTGCCAGCAGTTACTCGATGTTCAGGGTAGGGGGCACCGGGGAGCTGTTTTTT
CDR3 protein: CASSYSMFRVGGTGELFF

D gene: NA
V gene: TRBV6-2/TRBV6-3
clone size: NA
J gene: TRBJ1-1
CDR3 DNA: TGTGCCAGCAGTTACTTTGGTAGAAACACTGAAGCTTTCTTT
CDR3 protein: CASSYFGRNTEAFF

D gene: NA
V gene: TRBV12-3/TRBV12-4
clone size: NA
J gene: TRBJ2-7
CDR3 DNA: TGTGCCAGCAAATATCAGAATTACGAGCAGTACTTC
CDR3 protein: CASKYQNYEQYF

D gene: NA
V gene: TRBV15
clone size: NA
J gene: TRBJ2-1
CDR3 DNA: TGTGCCACCAGCTTTCAAGGCCTTGAGCAGTTCTTC
CDR3 protein: CATSFQGLEQFF

D gene: NA
V gene: TRBV29-1
clone size: few
J gene: TRBJ2-5
CDR3 DNA: TGCAGCGTCAAGACAAACTCGAGGGAGACCCAGTACTTC
CDR3 protein: CSVKTNSRETQYF

D gene: NA
V gene: TRBV6-5
clone size: few
J gene: TRBJ2-7
CDR3 DNA: TGTGCCAGCAGTTACCAAGTACCTGGGCAGGGTCCCTACGAGCAGTACTTC
CDR3 protein: CASSYQVPGQGPYEQYF

D gene: NA
V gene: TRBV4-3
clone size: NA
J gene: TRBJ1-6
CDR3 DNA: TGCGCCAGCAGCCAAGCCCTACTCGCTTCGGGGGCGGGTTCACCCCTCCACTTT
CDR3 protein: CASSQALLASGAGSPLHF